The text below deals with one T cell receptor (beta chain). Its target is unknown. The data are from a study of beta chain features in type 1 diabetes. Background on the study: The patient and healthy donor groups were comparable for age, gender and cell yields.

Markers CD45RO/CCR7/CD25/CD127/CD95/CD27 served to sort CD4+ naive, central memory, regulatory and stem cell-like memory cells. cDNA synthesis used the whole RNA isolate, giving expressed TCRB sequences. Some clones are missing from TCRdb's copy, which holds only in-frame ones; the method was immunoSEQ multiplex PCR. The repertoire holds 600,000 to 650,000 clones, with roughly a sixth as singletons. Broader study findings: Type 1 diabetes patients had TCRB CDR3s that were shorter (moderately but significantly so) in all four CD4+ subsets. Patients with type 1 diabetes carried fewer insertions and had more deletions at their VDJ junctions.

Germline CDR1 is LNHNV and CDR2 is YYDKDF (reference sequence). V lost 7 bases and J 4 bases, leaving 17 bases between the germline ends. This CDR3 comprises 15 residues. The source material was naive CD4+ T cells from blood. The chain joins TRBV15 to TRBJ2-1; D call uncertain. This receptor was obtained from a man aged 18 to 30 in good health. The CDR3 region is CATNTLTIGYNEQFF. CDR3 sequence (DNA): TGTGCCACCAACACCCTAACGATTGGGTACAATGAGCAGTTCTTC.